This T cell receptor (beta chain) was recorded in a study of shared clonotypes between healthy human individuals. Libraries were prepared by immunoSEQ multiplex PCR; TCRdb keeps only in-frame clonotypes and omits some of them. This table has approximately 1.5 million clones, about 98.5% appearing once. Findings of the study overall: Generally, estimated richness proved larger in naive subsets than it did in memory subsets. All-four-donor shared clonotypes had higher generation probabilities than non-shared clonotypes did. The donor pool, a small one, limited the genetic and exposure-history diversity represented.

Trimming left V 3 bases short and J 1 base short, with 10 bases between. The germline V gene encodes CDR1 MNHEY and CDR2 SMNVEV (reference sequence). This CDR3 has 15 residues. Turning to this clone: Its cognate antigen is unknown.

The genes are TRBV27 and TRBJ1-5; D not certain. The sequenced sample consisted of naive CD4+ T cells sorted from blood. Subset denoted: CD45RA+ positively selected. This TCR was sampled from a man aged 30 to 39 in good health. CDR3 sequence (DNA): TGTGCCAGCAGTTTTACGACACCAAGCAATCAGCCCCAGCATTTT. Its protein product is CASSFTTPSNQPQHF.